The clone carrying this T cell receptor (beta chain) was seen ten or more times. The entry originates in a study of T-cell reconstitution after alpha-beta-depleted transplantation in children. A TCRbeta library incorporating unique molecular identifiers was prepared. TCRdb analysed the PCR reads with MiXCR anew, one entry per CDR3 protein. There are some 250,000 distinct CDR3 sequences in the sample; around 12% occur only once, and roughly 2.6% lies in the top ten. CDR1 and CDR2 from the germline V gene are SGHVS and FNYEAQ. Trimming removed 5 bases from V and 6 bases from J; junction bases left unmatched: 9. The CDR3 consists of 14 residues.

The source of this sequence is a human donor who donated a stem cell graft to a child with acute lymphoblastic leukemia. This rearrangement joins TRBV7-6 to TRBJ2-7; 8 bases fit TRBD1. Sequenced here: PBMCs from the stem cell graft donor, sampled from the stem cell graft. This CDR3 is CASSLEAGGREQYF. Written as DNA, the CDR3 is TGTGCCAGCAGCCTGGAGGCAGGGGGCCGCGAGCAGTACTTC.